Shown below are 2 T cell receptor beta chains from a single sample sequenced in a study of blood T cells in healthy people across ages. Using a J-beta primer mix together with a sample-barcoded 5' primer, a second PCR was run for roughly 7 to 11 cycles. Each CDR3 protein is one row after TCRdb ran MiXCR on the 5' RACE reads. This table has 600,000 to 850,000 distinct CDR3 sequences, 20% to 30% appearing once. The same sample was also studied in work on T cells of mothers and their children.

The sample taken for sequencing was blood. Source of these receptors: a boy aged 5-17 years in good health.

This chain's CDR3 is CASSLSGAGNTGELFF. CDR3 bases: TGTGCCAGCAGCCTCTCCGGGGCGGGGAACACCGGGGAGCTGTTTTTT. The chain combines TRBV7-3 with TRBJ2-2; D may be TRBD1 or TRBD2 (5 bases each). The length of the CDR3 is 16 residues. Looked up from germline, CDR1 is SGHTA and CDR2 is FQGTGA. With 5 bases removed from V and 1 base from J, the gap between germline ends came to 14 bases.

This clonotype was seen ten or more times. The gene calls are TRBV28 and TRBJ2-5; 9 bases map to TRBD2. CDR1 and CDR2 from the germline V gene are MDHEN and SYDVKM. After removal of 4 bases from V and 1 base from J, the junction contained 4 bases not matched to a gene. The CDR3 is 15 amino acids. The DNA for the CDR3 is TGTGCCAGCAGTTCCTCTAGCGGGGTCCAAGAGACCCAGTACTTC. Its protein product is CASSSSSGVQETQYF.